The next 30 T cell receptor beta chains were all read from a single sample in a study of blood T cell repertoires in COVID-19. This table comes from immunoSEQ multiplex PCR, and its TCRdb copy is limited to in-frame clones, with some not included. The repertoire includes about 220,000 clones, roughly 87% of them detected once, and roughly 2% sits in the top ten. Sample: peripheral blood. These receptors were collected from a man in his forties or fifties with active or convalescent COVID-19.

The chain uses TRBV2 and TRBJ1-5, with D possibly TRBD1 on 5 matching bases. Germline V lookup: CDR1 SNHLY, CDR2 FYNNEI. The CDR3 runs 15 residues. V dropped 3 bases and J dropped 4 bases, with 13 bases sitting between them. The CDR3 DNA sequence: TGTGCCAGCAGTGATAGGACGGGGGAAAATCAGCCCCAGCATTTT. Its protein product is CASSDRTGENQPQHF.

V gene TRBV7-9 combines with J gene TRBJ1-1; D not resolved. Trimming left V 7 bases short and J 6 bases short, with 9 bases between. The V gene's germline CDR1 is SEHNR and CDR2 FQNEAQ (reference sequence). This CDR3 contains 11 residues. CDR3 coding DNA: TGTGCCAGCACCGACGGGGCTGAAGCTTTCTTT. Its protein product is CASTDGAEAFF. The whole variable domain, remainder taken from reference TRBV7-9 and TRBJ1-1, is DTGVSQNPRHKITKRGQNVTFRCDPISEHNRLYWYRQTLGQGPEFLTYFQNEAQLEKSRLLSDRFSAERPKGSFSTLEIQRTEQGDSAMYLCASTDGAEAFFGQGTRLTVV.

The V call is TRBV7-9, the J call TRBJ1-1; 7 bases are shared with TRBD1. There are 16 residues in the CDR3. V trimming: 4 bases; J trimming: 0 bases; junction bases outside the gene matches: 8. Germline V gives CDR1 SEHNR, CDR2 FQNEAQ (reference sequence). The CDR3 DNA reads as TGTGCCAGCAGCTCCGGCCTCGGACAGGTGAACACTGAAGCTTTCTTT. Its translation: CASSSGLGQVNTEAFF. Full variable domain (remainder filled in from reference TRBV7-9 and TRBJ1-1): DTGVSQNPRHKITKRGQNVTFRCDPISEHNRLYWYRQTLGQGPEFLTYFQNEAQLEKSRLLSDRFSAERPKGSFSTLEIQRTEQGDSAMYLCASSSGLGQVNTEAFFGQGTRLTVV.

DNA of the CDR3: TGTGCCAGCAGCTTAGGGCAGTACAATGAGCAGTTCTTC. Protein product: CASSLGQYNEQFF. The J gene is TRBJ2-1, the V gene TRBV7-8; D remains unclear. Trimming removed 1 base from V and 4 bases from J, with 5 bases in between. The CDR3 is 13 amino acids. The germline CDR1 and CDR2 sequences are SGHVS and FQNEAQ.

This clone was counted once. The genes are TRBV18 and TRBJ2-7; 7 nucleotides line up with TRBD1. This CDR3 spans 15 amino acids. Germline CDR1 KGHSH, CDR2 LQKENI. J lost 0 bases, V lost 5 bases, and 7 bases had no gene match. CDR3 loop: CASSSPDRVSYEQYF. CDR3 DNA: TGTGCCAGCTCATCCCCTGACAGGGTCTCCTACGAGCAGTACTTC.

This sequence joins TRBV28 and TRBJ2-7; 8 nucleotides agree with TRBD2. The trim removed 8 bases at V and 0 bases at J, leaving 6 bases unmatched. Per germline, CDR1 MDHEN and CDR2 SYDVKM. CDR3 length equals 14 residues. CDR3 DNA: TGTGCCAGCGAGGCTAGCGGGTCCTCCTACGAGCAGTACTTC. This sequence encodes CASEASGSSYEQYF.

The rearrangement uses TRBV30 and TRBJ1-5; possible D gene TRBD1, 5 bases. The CDR3 spans 13 residues. CDR1 and CDR2 from the germline V gene are GTSNPN and SVGIG (reference sequence). V shed 2 bases and J shed 6 bases, with 11 bases lying between them. The CDR3 DNA reads as TGTGCCTGGAGTAAGACAGATAGTCAGCCCCAGCATTTT. Protein: CAWSKTDSQPQHF.

The rearrangement uses TRBV10-3 and TRBJ2-5; 8 bases are a match to TRBD2. This CDR3 spans 14 amino acids. V was clipped by 2 bases and J by 7 bases; unmatched bases: 6. Germline V lookup: CDR1 ENHRY, CDR2 SYGVKD. Written as DNA, the CDR3 is TGTGCCATCAGTGAGGCGGGGGGTCTCGCGACCCAGTACTTC. Translating gives CAISEAGGLATQYF.

V usage is TRBV28 and J usage is TRBJ2-3; D gene ambiguous. Germline V gives CDR1 MDHEN, CDR2 SYDVKM. CDR3 length equals 14 residues. The V gene lost 5 bases and the J gene lost 0 bases, with 9 bases spanning the gap. The CDR3 here is CASSPMGSTDTQYF. CDR3 nucleotide sequence: TGTGCCAGCAGTCCCATGGGCAGCACAGATACGCAGTATTTT.

This clone turned up a few times. V is TRBV10-2 and J is TRBJ1-1; possibly TRBD1 for D (5 bases). The CDR3 consists of 13 residues. V lost 10 bases and J lost 0, with 12 bases in between. Germline CDR1 reads WSHSY; CDR2 reads SAAADI. This CDR3 reads CATFQGMNTEAFF. CDR3 DNA: TGCGCCACCTTCCAGGGAATGAACACTGAAGCTTTCTTT.

The chain uses TRBV9 and TRBJ2-1, with 9 bases lining up with TRBD2. This CDR3 region has 15 residues. Trimming at V came to 0 bases and at J to 7 bases, leaving 5 bases not matched to a gene. The V gene's germline CDR1 is SGDLS and CDR2 YYNGEE. CDR3 nucleotide sequence: TGTGCCAGCAGCGTAGACCTAGCGGGAAGTAATGAGCAGTTCTTC. The encoded protein is CASSVDLAGSNEQFF.

V is TRBV3-1 (or the pseudogene TRBV3-2) and J is TRBJ2-1; 12 positions match TRBD2. The V gene end was trimmed by 5 bases and the J gene end by 5 bases; junction bases not matched to a gene: 19. There are 20 residues in the CDR3. Germline CDR1 is LGHDT and CDR2 is YNNKEL (reference sequence). The CDR3 coding sequence is TGTGCCAGCAGCGCTCGCCTAGGACTAGCGGGACGGGGCCCTGACAATGAGCAGTTCTTC. Translating gives CASSARLGLAGRGPDNEQFF.

This clone was found once. V gene TRBV11-1 combines with J gene TRBJ1-1, with D perhaps TRBD1 (5 bases). CDR1 and CDR2 (germline): SGHAT, FQDESV (reference sequence). The CDR3 spans 13 residues. The ends were cut back, 5 bases at V and 5 bases at J, with 12 bases in the middle. As DNA, the CDR3 is TGTGCCAGCAGCACAGGAAGTGGGACTGAAGCTTTCTTT. Its translation: CASSTGSGTEAFF.

CDR3 coding DNA: TGTGCCAGCAGCCACCCCGGGGGGGGCCAAGAGACCCAGTACTTC. Its translation is CASSHPGGGQETQYF. The chain has TRBV3-1 (or the pseudogene TRBV3-2) and TRBJ2-5; 8 nucleotides agree with TRBD2. Germline CDR1 reads LGHDT; CDR2 reads YNNKEL (reference sequence). V trimming: 3 bases; J trimming: 1 base; junction bases outside the gene matches: 4. The CDR3 has 15 amino acids.

This clone was observed a few times. The V and J genes are TRBV18 and TRBJ2-2, with a tentative D call TRBD1 (5 bases). The CDR3 is 16 amino acids. From germline, CDR1 is KGHSH and CDR2 LQKENI. With 3 bases removed from V and 0 bases from J, the gap between germline ends came to 11 bases. CDR3 sequence reads: CASSPDITTNTGELFF. Here the CDR3 DNA reads TGTGCCAGCTCACCGGACATTACTACGAACACCGGGGAGCTGTTTTTT.

This clone has only one observation. The rearrangement uses TRBV27 and TRBJ1-2; unclear D gene. The CDR3 loop spans 15 amino acids. Germline V gene lookup returns CDR1 MNHEY and CDR2 SMNVEV (reference sequence). Trimming stripped 6 bases from V and 4 bases from J, with 18 bases between. CDR3 bases: TGTGCCAGCAGCCAACGCATCCCCGAACTCTATGGCTACACCTTC. It yields the protein CASSQRIPELYGYTF.

The count of this clone is one. The chain couples TRBV28 to TRBJ2-7; TRBD2 might be the D (5 bases). Germline-derived CDR1 and CDR2 are MDHEN and SYDVKM. This CDR3 contains 16 residues. With 2 bases removed from V and 2 bases from J, the gap between germline ends came to 16 bases. The DNA of the CDR3 is TGTGCCAGCAGTTTAGGTGGAGGACGCATGGCCTACGAGCAGTACTTC. It codes for CASSLGGGRMAYEQYF. Supplemented by reference TRBV28 and TRBJ2-7, the full variable domain reads DVKVTQSSRYLVKRTGEKVFLECVQDMDHENMFWYRQDPGLGLRLIYFSYDVKMKEKGDIPEGYSVSREKKERFSLILESASTNQTSMYLCASSLGGGRMAYEQYFGPGTRLTVT.

V and J are TRBV2 and TRBJ2-7; TRBD1 agrees at 8 bases. This CDR3 contains 16 residues. Losses at the gene ends were 4 bases for V and 2 bases for J; bases not matched to a gene: 10. The germline V gene encodes CDR1 SNHLY and CDR2 FYNNEI. CDR3 coding DNA: TGTGCCAGCAGTGGTAAGTGGGGACAGGAGACCTACGAGCAGTACTTC. Translated, it gives CASSGKWGQETYEQYF.

This clone came up once. The V call is TRBV19, the J call TRBJ2-3, with D possibly TRBD2 on 5 matching bases. The CDR3 is 15 amino acids. Germline-derived CDR1 and CDR2 are LNHDA and SQIVND (reference sequence). Trimming cost V 2 bases and J 2 bases, with 11 bases left between them. The CDR3 reads CASSINAGITDTQYF. The CDR3 DNA reads as TGTGCCAGTAGTATAAATGCCGGGATCACAGATACGCAGTATTTT. Together with reference TRBV19 and TRBJ2-3, the CDR3 gives the full variable domain: DGGITQSPKYLFRKEGQNVTLSCEQNLNHDAMYWYRQDPGQGLRLIYYSQIVNDFQKGDIAEGYSVSREKKESFPLTVTSAQKNPTAFYLCASSINAGITDTQYFGPGTRLTVL.

This clone was observed a single time. This chain uses TRBV7-3 with TRBJ2-7, with 7 bases identical to TRBD2. After removal of 2 bases from V and 2 bases from J, the junction contained 3 bases not matched to a gene. Germline V gene data show CDR1 as SGHTA and CDR2 as FQGTGA. The CDR3 has 14 residues. CDR3 DNA: TGTGCCAGCAGCTTAGGAGCGGGACCCTACGAGCAGTACTTC. It codes for CASSLGAGPYEQYF.

This chain uses TRBV24-1 with TRBJ2-7, with a weak D call TRBD2 (7 bases). The germline V gene encodes CDR1 KGHDR and CDR2 SFDVKD. The CDR3 is 14 residues long. The V end lost 5 bases, the J end lost 5 bases, and 15 bases lay between the germline ends. The CDR3 reads CATSVGGGLDEQYF. CDR3 bases: TGTGCCACCAGTGTAGGGGGGGGTCTTGACGAGCAGTACTTC.

J is TRBJ1-4 and V is TRBV7-9, with 7 bases lining up with TRBD1. The CDR3 consists of 16 residues. CDR1 is SEHNR and CDR2 is FQNEAQ in the germline V gene (reference sequence). Trimming removed 3 bases from V and 8 bases from J; junction bases left unmatched: 12. The DNA for the CDR3 is TGTGCCAGCAGCTTCTCCCAAGGGGGCCTGCGAGAAAAACTGTTTTTT. Protein product: CASSFSQGGLREKLFF.

This clone has only one observation. This chain joins TRBV27 and TRBJ2-1, with D perhaps matching TRBD2 (6 bases). The germline V gene encodes CDR1 MNHEY and CDR2 SMNVEV (reference sequence). The ends were cut back, 3 bases at V and 4 bases at J, with 13 bases in the middle. The CDR3 extends over 15 amino acids. The CDR3 DNA is TGTGCCAGCAGTTTGATAGGGACTTATTACAATGAGCAGTTCTTC. Translating it yields CASSLIGTYYNEQFF.

The V call is TRBV7-9, the J call TRBJ2-7, with 7 bases matching TRBD1. The V gene end was trimmed by 3 bases and the J gene end by 0 bases; junction bases not matched to a gene: 11. The CDR3 is 17 residues long. Germline-derived CDR1 and CDR2 are SEHNR and FQNEAQ (reference sequence). The DNA of the CDR3 is TGTGCCAGCAGCTTCCCTATCCGGGACAGCAGCTCCTACGAGCAGTACTTC. This translates into CASSFPIRDSSSYEQYF.

V usage is TRBV28 and J usage is TRBJ1-3; 10 bases fit TRBD1. CDR1 is MDHEN, CDR2 SYDVKM, per germline. The CDR3 extends over 15 amino acids. With 5 bases clipped from V and 3 bases from J, the junction kept 4 bases outside the gene matches. The CDR3 DNA is TGTGCCAGCAGTCCGACAGGGGGCGGTGGAAACACCATATATTTT. It translates to CASSPTGGGGNTIYF.

The chain employs TRBV28 and TRBJ2-1; D not certain. V lost 1 base and J 6 bases, leaving 7 bases between the germline ends. The germline V gene has CDR1 MDHEN and CDR2 SYDVKM. This CDR3 region has 13 residues. The CDR3 is CASSLSASNEQFF. CDR3 in DNA: TGTGCCAGCAGTTTATCGGCTAGCAATGAGCAGTTCTTC. The full variable domain, completed using reference TRBV28 and TRBJ2-1, is DVKVTQSSRYLVKRTGEKVFLECVQDMDHENMFWYRQDPGLGLRLIYFSYDVKMKEKGDIPEGYSVSREKKERFSLILESASTNQTSMYLCASSLSASNEQFFGPGTRLTVL.

The rearrangement links TRBV5-1 to TRBJ2-3, with D possibly being TRBD2 (6 bases). Germline values: CDR1 SGHRS, CDR2 YFSETQ. Between the trimmed V and J ends, which lost 1 base and 4 bases, there was a span of 10 bases. The CDR3 runs to 14 residues. CDR3: CASSLTGRPDTQYF. DNA of the CDR3: TGCGCCAGCAGCTTGACTGGGAGGCCAGATACGCAGTATTTT.

The rearrangement joins TRBV19 to TRBJ1-5; tentatively, D is TRBD1 (6 bases). Germline CDR1 LNHDA, CDR2 SQIVND (reference sequence). V lost 4 bases, J lost 6 bases, and 16 bases lay in between. This CDR3 is 15 amino acids long. The CDR3 DNA reads as TGTGCCAGTAGTACAACAGGGATAGGCCGTCAGCCCCAGCATTTT. Translating it yields CASSTTGIGRQPQHF.

This chain uses TRBV6-6 with TRBJ1-6, with TRBD1 as a possible D gene (6 bases). V lost 0 bases and J 8 bases, leaving 14 bases between the germline ends. The CDR3 has 16 residues. Germline CDR1 and CDR2: MNHNY and SVGAGI (reference sequence). CDR3 amino acids: CASSYSAGESHSPLHF. CDR3 DNA sequence: TGTGCCAGCAGTTACTCGGCAGGGGAGTCGCATTCACCCCTCCACTTT.

In its sample, this clone was seen once. The chain links TRBV28 to TRBJ1-5; D is unresolved. V was clipped by 2 bases and J by 0 bases, with 14 bases between them. The CDR3 length is 17 residues. CDR1 and CDR2 (germline): MDHEN, SYDVKM. CDR3 loop: CASSLIRGGFSNQPQHF. The CDR3 nucleotides read TGTGCCAGCAGTTTAATCAGAGGAGGCTTTAGCAATCAGCCCCAGCATTTT.